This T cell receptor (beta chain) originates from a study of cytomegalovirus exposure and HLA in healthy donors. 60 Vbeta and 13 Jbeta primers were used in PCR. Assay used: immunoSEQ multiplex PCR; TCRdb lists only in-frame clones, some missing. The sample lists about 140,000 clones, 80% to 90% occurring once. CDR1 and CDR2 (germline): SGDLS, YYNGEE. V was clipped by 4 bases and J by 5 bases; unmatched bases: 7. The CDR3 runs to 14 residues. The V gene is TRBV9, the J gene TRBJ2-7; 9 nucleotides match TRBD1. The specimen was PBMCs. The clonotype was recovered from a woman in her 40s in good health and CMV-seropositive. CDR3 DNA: TGTGCCAGCAGCTCCCGGGACAGGGTCCACGAGCAGTACTTC. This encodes CASSSRDRVHEQYF.